Below, 22 T cell receptor beta chains from the same sample are listed, as sequenced in a study of T cell clones after liver transplantation. Sequenced by immunoSEQ multiplex PCR; TCRdb stores in-frame clones only, minus some. The sample consists of 93,000 or so clones, about 80% of them appearing once. The specimen comprised CD4+ T cells from blood, sampled 45 to 50 months after liver transplant. The receptor set was obtained from a human patient who received a liver transplant. Part of the T cell pool may stem from the graft donor.

The rearrangement links TRBV7-8 to TRBJ1-2; 7 bases fit TRBD1. CDR1 and CDR2 (germline): SGHVS, FQNEAQ. The trim removed 3 bases at V and 0 bases at J, leaving 1 base unmatched. The CDR3 consists of 14 residues. In DNA, the CDR3 is TGTGCCAGCAGCTTTCAGGGGGCTAACTATGGCTACACCTTC. Its translation is CASSFQGANYGYTF.

The chain links TRBV10-1 to TRBJ2-1; 12 bases align to TRBD2. This CDR3 contains 15 residues. Trimming cost V 1 base and J 12 bases; bases outside gene matches: 7. Germline V lookup: CDR1 WNHNN, CDR2 SYGVQD (reference sequence). The CDR3 nucleotides are TGCGCCAGCAGTGAGTTGATGACTAGCGGGAGATCGCAGTTCTTC. This translates into CASSELMTSGRSQFF.

This rearrangement joins TRBV9 to TRBJ1-1, with no clear D. The CDR3 consists of 14 residues. Germline V gene sequence: CDR1 SGDLS, CDR2 YYNGEE. The V and J ends lost 3 bases and 6 bases respectively, with 15 bases between them. The CDR3, as DNA: TGTGCCAGCAGCGCCTTTACGGGAGGCGCTGAAGCTTTCTTT. Translation: CASSAFTGGAEAFF.

The V call is TRBV7-9, the J call TRBJ2-1; D is perhaps TRBD1 (6 bases). This CDR3 region has 18 residues. Germline loops: CDR1 SEHNR, CDR2 FQNEAQ (reference sequence). Trimming took 5 bases from V and 9 from J, leaving 29 bases between them. The CDR3 protein is CASSPPRQENTVLGEQFF. The CDR3 DNA reads as TGTGCCAGCAGCCCCCCCCGACAGGAAAATACGGTTCTGGGTGAGCAGTTCTTC.

CDR3 sequence reads: CSVEARDRGTDTQYF. The DNA for the CDR3 is TGCAGCGTTGAGGCCCGGGACAGGGGCACAGATACGCAGTATTTT. The chain couples TRBV29-1 to TRBJ2-3, with 9 nucleotides matching TRBD1. V gave up 3 bases and J gave up 1 base; unmatched junction bases: 5. The CDR3 has 15 residues. CDR1 is SQVTM, CDR2 ANQGSEA, per germline.

This chain links TRBV5-1 with TRBJ1-3; tentative D call: TRBD1 (6 bases). Trimming took 0 bases from V and 1 from J, leaving 8 bases between them. CDR1 SGHRS and CDR2 YFSETQ come from the germline V gene. This CDR3 contains 15 residues. The CDR3 bases are TGCGCCAGCAGCTTGGACAGGGCTTCTGGAAACACCATATATTTT. Encoded protein: CASSLDRASGNTIYF.

This chain connects TRBV6-1 to TRBJ2-1, with D possibly being TRBD1 or TRBD2 (5 bases each). Germline assignment: CDR1 MNHNS and CDR2 SASEGT. Trimming pared 3 bases from V and 12 bases from J, leaving 15 bases between. The length of the CDR3 is 13 residues. The CDR3 DNA follows: TGTGCCAGCAGTGAGGTGGGGGACCTCCGGCAGTTCTTC. Its translation is CASSEVGDLRQFF.

This chain joins TRBV28 and TRBJ1-5, with a tentative D call TRBD1 (5 bases). The ends were cut back, 4 bases at V and 4 bases at J, with 8 bases in the middle. Looked up from germline, CDR1 is MDHEN and CDR2 is SYDVKM. The CDR3 covers 13 residues. The CDR3 loop reads CASSWGSNQPQHF. The CDR3 DNA reads TGTGCCAGCAGTTGGGGGTCGAATCAGCCCCAGCATTTT.

In its sample, this clone was seen a few times. This sequence joins TRBV7-9 and TRBJ1-6; D may be TRBD1 (5 bases). The V gene lost 5 bases and the J gene lost 8 bases, with 13 bases spanning the gap. Per germline, CDR1 SEHNR and CDR2 FQNEAQ (reference sequence). This CDR3 is built from 14 residues. CDR3 sequence reads: CASSSGTGYSPLHF. DNA of the CDR3: TGTGCCAGCAGCAGCGGGACGGGGTATTCACCCCTCCACTTT.

The rearrangement links TRBV5-1 to TRBJ2-2; D may correspond to TRBD1 or TRBD2 (5 bases each). CDR3 length: 15 amino acids. The germline V gene encodes CDR1 SGHRS and CDR2 YFSETQ. Deletions cut 4 bases from V and 6 bases from J, with 16 bases between. Here the CDR3 reads CASSQDGGPPGELFF. The CDR3, as DNA: TGCGCCAGCAGCCAGGATGGGGGACCCCCCGGGGAGCTGTTTTTT. The full variable domain, completed using reference TRBV5-1 and TRBJ2-2, is KAGVTQTPRYLIKTRGQQVTLSCSPISGHRSVSWYQQTPGQGLQFLFEYFSETQRNKGNFPGRFSGRQFSNSRSEMNVSTLELGDSALYLCASSQDGGPPGELFFGEGSRLTVL.

In nucleotides, the CDR3 is TGTGCCAGCAGTTTTCGGGACAGGGTGTTTTTT. Translation: CASSFRDRVFF. The J gene is TRBJ1-4, the V gene TRBV28; TRBD1 agrees at 9 bases. The CDR3 contains 11 residues. With V trimmed by 3 bases and J by 15 bases, 2 bases remained unmatched. CDR1 is MDHEN, CDR2 SYDVKM, per germline.

The CDR3 loop reads CASKKTGMDEQYF. CDR3 bases: TGTGCCAGTAAGAAAACAGGGATGGACGAGCAGTACTTC. The chain has TRBV19 and TRBJ2-7; a weak D match, TRBD1 (6 bases). V shed 7 bases and J shed 5 bases, with 15 bases lying between them. Germline values: CDR1 LNHDA, CDR2 SQIVND (reference sequence). The CDR3 consists of 13 residues.

This chain joins TRBV6-1 and TRBJ2-1; TRBD1 aligns across 10 bases. The CDR3 totals 15 residues. Germline values: CDR1 MNHNS, CDR2 SASEGT. The V and J ends lost 2 bases and 4 bases, in that order; junction bases with no gene match: 2. The CDR3 sequence is CASSERGQGYNEQFF. CDR3 bases: TGTGCCAGCAGTGAAAGGGGACAGGGGTACAATGAGCAGTTCTTC.

The V gene is TRBV6-1, the J gene TRBJ1-2; D is uncertain. The ends were cut back, 3 bases at V and 4 bases at J, with 30 bases in the middle. CDR1 MNHNS and CDR2 SASEGT come from the germline V gene. This CDR3 spans 20 amino acids. The CDR3 loop reads CASSERNEGTVHAQPYGYTF. The DNA for the CDR3 is TGTGCCAGCAGTGAGCGAAACGAGGGTACCGTGCATGCACAACCCTATGGCTACACCTTC.

This clone was observed a handful of times. The chain combines TRBV14 with TRBJ2-3, with D perhaps matching TRBD2 (6 bases). Germline V gene data show CDR1 as SGHDN and CDR2 as FVKESK. The CDR3 sequence is 15 residues long. Between the trimmed V and J ends, which lost 6 bases and 2 bases, there was a span of 15 bases. The CDR3: CASRSSGHSTDTQYF. For the CDR3, the DNA is TGTGCCAGCAGAAGTAGCGGACATTCCACAGATACGCAGTATTTT.

The chain employs TRBV6-6 and TRBJ2-7; the D is unclear. Germline V gives CDR1 MNHNY, CDR2 SVGAGI (reference sequence). V lost 6 bases and J lost 5, with 11 bases in between. CDR3 length equals 12 residues. The CDR3 is CASSFSTNEQYF. The CDR3, as DNA: TGTGCCAGCAGCTTCTCTACCAACGAGCAGTACTTC.

The chain has TRBV10-3 and TRBJ2-3; 8 nucleotides match TRBD1. In germline, CDR1 is ENHRY, CDR2 SYGVKD. CDR3 length: 14 amino acids. V gave up 3 bases and J gave up 4 bases; unmatched junction bases: 3. The CDR3 protein is CAISDSGGADTQYF. The CDR3 region has the DNA TGTGCCATCAGTGACTCAGGGGGCGCAGATACGCAGTATTTT.

CDR3 coding DNA: TGTGCCAGCAGAACGGCAGGAAGCAATCAGCCCCAGCATTTT. It yields the protein CASRTAGSNQPQHF. The V and J genes are TRBV6-5 and TRBJ1-5; D is unclear. The CDR3 runs 14 residues. V was cut by 6 bases and J by 1 base, with 10 bases left in between. CDR1 MNHEY and CDR2 SVGAGI come from the germline V gene.

This clone was counted a few times. The V and J genes are TRBV5-1 and TRBJ1-6; no clear D. Trimming left V 1 base short and J 5 bases short, with 4 bases between. This CDR3 has 13 residues. Germline lookup yields CDR1 SGHRS and CDR2 YFSETQ. The DNA of the CDR3 is TGCGCCAGCAGCTTGCAGAATAATTCACCCCTCCACTTT. Protein sequence: CASSLQNNSPLHF.

The rearrangement uses TRBV4-3 and TRBJ2-1, with D maybe TRBD2 (7 bases). CDR3 length equals 15 residues. From germline, CDR1 is LGHNA and CDR2 YSLEER. Between the trimmed V and J ends, which lost 4 bases and 9 bases, there was a span of 19 bases. This chain's CDR3 is CASSLRWGGAGEQFF. The CDR3 DNA is TGCGCCAGCAGCCTTAGGTGGGGGGGGGCCGGTGAGCAGTTCTTC.

The chain employs TRBV9 and TRBJ2-5; TRBD2 agrees at 8 bases. This CDR3 spans 14 amino acids. The V gene end was trimmed by 2 bases and the J gene end by 11 bases; junction bases not matched to a gene: 11. Germline loops: CDR1 SGDLS, CDR2 YYNGEE. CDR3 DNA: TGTGCCAGCAGCGTTACAGCGGGAGCAGGGGAGCAGTACTTC. Translation: CASSVTAGAGEQYF.

The chain joins TRBV5-1 to TRBJ2-3, with 14 bases aligning to TRBD2. CDR3 length: 16 residues. Germline assignment: CDR1 SGHRS and CDR2 YFSETQ. Trimming took 4 bases from V and 6 from J; bases not matched to a gene: 7. Written as DNA, the CDR3 is TGCGCCAGCAGCCAGGGACTAGCGGGAGTTCCCGATACGCAGTATTTT. The encoded protein is CASSQGLAGVPDTQYF.